This T cell receptor beta chain was recorded in a study of human T cells and chemical hapten exposure. Looking at the study overall: There were per-sample TCR yield variations, arising mainly from small pooled library volume differences. Notes on the study in general: DPC sensitization produced no change in TCRs with frequency above 1 in 1000.

The CDR3 spans 14 residues. From germline, CDR1 is MNHEY and CDR2 SVGEGT. The V end lost 2 bases, the J end lost 7 bases, and 14 bases lay between the germline ends. With regard to this clonotype: Its antigen remains unidentified.

Total RNA was extracted from unfractionated whole blood. Separate cDNA molecules received unique molecular identifiers, which the library attached to them. TCRdb reprocessed the reads via MiXCR and lists one record per CDR3 protein. The sample gives 95,000 to 150,000 distinct CDR3 sequences, over 7% of which show up once; approximately 1.5% is in the top ten. The receptor was derived from a human donor in good health. Some clones in this sample may be carry-over from other donors' samples. Sequenced input: whole blood. V is TRBV6-2 or TRBV6-3 and J is TRBJ2-5; D is undetermined. DNA for the CDR3: TGTGCCAGCAGTTACCTTCTAGAACTCGGGACCCAGTACTTC. It is translated as CASSYLLELGTQYF.